The 10 T cell receptor beta chains in this list originate from one sample, sequenced in a study of memory CD4+ T cells and cytomegalovirus serostatus (dated by TCRdb to the late 2010s). A FACSAria II was used to sort memory CD4+ T cells, defined as single viable CD3+CD4+CD8-CD45RO+ cells. Libraries came from the immunoSEQ multiplex PCR assay. TCRdb carries this immuneACCESS record with in-frame sequences only. Its versions omit some clonotypes, under half of them owing to an unresolved V gene in the studies checked, with the rest unexplained. In all, the sample holds about 92,000 clones, and over 70% of those were seen once. Together, the top ten hold 3.6% of the sample. Sequences were obtained from memory CD4+ T cells from blood. These receptor sequences come from an adult in good health and CMV-seropositive.

The chain has TRBV30 and TRBJ1-4; D is ambiguous. CDR3 length equals 16 residues. V lost 3 bases to trimming and J lost 2 bases, with 16 bases between them. CDR1 and CDR2 from the germline V gene are GTSNPN and SVGIG (reference sequence). The CDR3 here is CAWRPQRGITNEKLFF. CDR3 sequence (DNA): TGTGCCTGGAGACCGCAAAGAGGAATTACTAATGAAAAACTGTTTTTT.

The V and J genes are TRBV4-1 and TRBJ2-1; 8 positions agree with TRBD1. This CDR3 spans 15 amino acids. The V gene end was trimmed by 5 bases and the J gene end by 5 bases; junction bases not matched to a gene: 8. Looked up from germline, CDR1 is MGHRA and CDR2 is YSYEKL. This chain's CDR3 is CASSVGDRNNNEQFF. CDR3 DNA: TGCGCCAGCAGCGTTGGGGACAGGAATAACAATGAGCAGTTCTTC.

The chain couples TRBV5-1 to TRBJ2-1, with 7 positions matching TRBD2. CDR1 SGHRS and CDR2 YFSETQ come from the germline V gene. The CDR3 contains 15 residues. V lost 0 bases to trimming and J lost 8 bases; unmatched junction nucleotides: 8. CDR3 coding DNA: TGCGCCAGCAGCTTGGGAGAGGGGAGGGGCTATGAGCAGTTCTTC. This sequence encodes CASSLGEGRGYEQFF.

The chain uses TRBV7-2 and TRBJ2-1, with TRBD2 identical over 9 bases. The CDR3 is 15 amino acids. V gave up 0 bases and J gave up 8 bases; unmatched junction bases: 5. Germline loops: CDR1 SGHTA, CDR2 FQGNSA. CDR3 coding DNA: TGTGCCAGCAGCTTAGCGCCACTAGCGGGTTATGAGCAGTTCTTC. Translation: CASSLAPLAGYEQFF.

The rearrangement uses TRBV5-4 and TRBJ2-7; TRBD1 matches 9 bases. V trimming: 1 base; J trimming: 2 bases; junction bases outside the gene matches: 4. The germline gives CDR1 SGHNT, CDR2 YYREEE (reference sequence). The length of the CDR3 is 15 residues. CDR3 loop: CASSLPRTGAYEQYF. CDR3 nucleotides: TGTGCCAGCAGCTTGCCTAGGACAGGGGCCTACGAGCAGTACTTC.

V gene TRBV7-9 combines with J gene TRBJ1-2; possibly TRBD1 for D (5 bases). Germline CDR1 reads SEHNR; CDR2 reads FQNEAQ (reference sequence). This CDR3 has 16 residues. The germline V and J ends were trimmed by 5 bases and 1 base, with 17 bases remaining between them. In DNA, the CDR3 is TGTGCCAGCAGCCCAAATATCCCGACAGTTAACTATGGCTACACCTTC. Translating it yields CASSPNIPTVNYGYTF.

The V call is TRBV27, the J call TRBJ1-1; D call uncertain. This CDR3 spans 15 amino acids. V shed 3 bases and J shed 2 bases, with 13 bases lying between them. The germline gives CDR1 MNHEY, CDR2 SMNVEV (reference sequence). CDR3 amino acids: CASSFLLEGNTEAFF. The DNA of the CDR3 is TGTGCCAGCAGTTTCCTTTTGGAGGGAAACACTGAAGCTTTCTTT.

This clone occurred a few times. The chain links TRBV7-2 to TRBJ2-7; TRBD2 matches at 7 bases. The V segment lost 7 bases and the J segment 5 bases; nucleotides outside the gene matches: 14. Looked up from germline, CDR1 is SGHTA and CDR2 is FQGNSA. CDR3 length: 15 amino acids. DNA of the CDR3: TGTGCCAGCACCCCCCGCTTGGGGGGGAGGGACGAGCAGTACTTC. This gives the protein CASTPRLGGRDEQYF.

This clone is a singleton in its sample. The CDR3 loop is CASSLWRGETQYF. The CDR3 DNA sequence: TGTGCCAGCAGTTTGTGGCGGGGTGAGACCCAGTACTTC. V gene TRBV6-6 combines with J gene TRBJ2-5; a weak D match, TRBD2 (6 bases). The V end was cut by 4 bases, the J end by 5 bases, with 11 bases between. Germline V lookup: CDR1 MNHNY, CDR2 SVGAGI (reference sequence). This CDR3 is built from 13 residues.

The CDR3 DNA reads as TGTGCCAGCAGTTTGGGAGCGACGGGGGAGACCCAGTACTTC. Its protein is CASSLGATGETQYF. The chain combines TRBV28 with TRBJ2-5; TRBD2 might be the D (5 bases). Germline-derived CDR1 and CDR2 are MDHEN and SYDVKM. V shed 3 bases and J shed 5 bases, with 13 bases lying between them. The CDR3 runs to 14 residues.